One TCR beta chain is described in this entry. Its antigen is unidentified. J lost 5 bases, V lost 10 bases, and 14 bases had no gene match. CDR1 LNHDA and CDR2 SQIVND come from the germline V gene (reference sequence). The CDR3 loop spans 15 amino acids. Assay: immunoSEQ multiplex PCR; the TCRdb copy retains only in-frame clones and omits some. The sample carries fewer than 850,000 clones, around 72% recorded once. The entry originates in a study of shared clonotypes between healthy human individuals. Across the whole study: CD4 naive cells filled three plates per donor, CD4 memory three, CD8 naive two and CD8 memory one. Regarding the study as a whole: Naive subsets generally exceeded memory subsets in estimated richness.

The clonotype comes from a woman in her thirties in good health. Source material: memory CD4+ T cells sorted from blood. Indicated subset: CD45RA-negative fraction. The rearrangement uses TRBV19 and TRBJ1-5; TRBD1 agrees at 7 bases. CDR3 in amino acids: CATADRGQYHQPQHF. The CDR3 region has the DNA TGTGCCACCGCTGATCGGGGACAGTATCATCAGCCCCAGCATTTT.